This passage covers 15 T cell receptor beta chains from one sample sequenced in a study of blood T cell repertoires in COVID-19. TCRdb's table, derived via immunoSEQ multiplex PCR, lists solely in-frame clones and lacks some. This repertoire shows around 230,000 clones, about 88% found once; its top ten account for less than 0.75%. The sample comprised peripheral blood. These receptors were collected from a man in his forties with acute or convalescent COVID-19.

The chain is built from TRBV4-2 and TRBJ1-1; D possibly corresponds to TRBD1 (5 bases). From germline, CDR1 is LGHNA and CDR2 YNFKEQ. Trimming pared 0 bases from V and 10 bases from J, leaving 9 bases between. This CDR3 contains 12 residues. The CDR3 nucleotides are TGTGCCAGCAGCCAAGATGCGGGGGGAGCTTTCTTT. As protein: CASSQDAGGAFF.

The chain employs TRBV7-8 and TRBJ1-2; D is ambiguous. V was cut by 0 bases and J by 4 bases, with 6 bases left in between. The germline V gene encodes CDR1 SGHVS and CDR2 FQNEAQ. This CDR3 region has 13 residues. The CDR3 DNA reads TGTGCCAGCAGCTTAGCGCTACTCTATGGCTACACCTTC. Encoded protein: CASSLALLYGYTF. The complete variable domain, with remaining parts taken from reference TRBV7-8 and TRBJ1-2, reads GAGVSQSPRYKVAKRGQDVALRCDPISGHVSLFWYQQALGQGPEFLTYFQNEAQLDKSGLPSDRFFAERPEGSVSTLKIQRTQQEDSAVYLCASSLALLYGYTFGSGTRLTVV.

This clone occurred once. The J gene is TRBJ2-1, the V gene TRBV7-9; 7 nucleotides agree with TRBD2. Trimming at V came to 4 bases and at J to 6 bases, leaving 21 bases not matched to a gene. This CDR3 has 19 residues. Germline V gives CDR1 SEHNR, CDR2 FQNEAQ (reference sequence). Here the CDR3 DNA reads TGTGCCAGCAGCTATGTCTCAGAGTGGGGGAGGGGAGGGAGCAATGAGCAGTTCTTC. It encodes CASSYVSEWGRGGSNEQFF. Based on the CDR3 plus reference TRBV7-9 and TRBJ2-1, the full variable domain is DTGVSQNPRHKITKRGQNVTFRCDPISEHNRLYWYRQTLGQGPEFLTYFQNEAQLEKSRLLSDRFSAERPKGSFSTLEIQRTEQGDSAMYLCASSYVSEWGRGGSNEQFFGPGTRLTVL.

The V and J genes are TRBV2 and TRBJ1-4; maybe TRBD1 (5 bases). Trimming took 3 bases from V and 8 from J, leaving 13 bases between them. The CDR3 loop spans 14 amino acids. Germline CDR1 SNHLY, CDR2 FYNNEI. CDR3 DNA: TGTGCCAGCAGTGATGGTCGACAGCCGGAAAAACTGTTTTTT. Translated: CASSDGRQPEKLFF.

This rearrangement joins TRBV6-4 to TRBJ1-6; D not resolved. The CDR3 sequence is 13 residues long. Per the germline V gene, CDR1 is MRHNA and CDR2 is SNTAGT. Trimming left V 6 bases short and J 2 bases short, with 5 bases between. CDR3 region: CASRTPYNSPLHF. DNA for the CDR3: TGTGCCAGCAGGACACCCTATAATTCACCCCTCCACTTT.

The chain carries TRBV27 and TRBJ2-1, with TRBD2 matching 8 bases. The CDR3 has 15 residues. Germline V gives CDR1 MNHEY, CDR2 SMNVEV (reference sequence). V lost 5 bases to trimming and J lost 4 bases; unmatched junction nucleotides: 7. In DNA, the CDR3 is TGTGCCAGCAGTCTGCTAGCGGGCCTATACAATGAGCAGTTCTTC. This sequence encodes CASSLLAGLYNEQFF.

This chain joins TRBV29-1 and TRBJ1-1, with 7 bases identical to TRBD1. There are 13 residues in the CDR3. Trimming removed 6 bases from V and 1 base from J; junction bases left unmatched: 5. CDR1 and CDR2 from the germline V gene are SQVTM and ANQGSEA. CDR3 sequence (DNA): TGCAGCGTATCAGGGACAGAGAACACTGAAGCTTTCTTT. This sequence encodes CSVSGTENTEAFF.

The CDR3: CASSALQTGSYGYTF. The CDR3 DNA follows: TGTGCCAGCAGCGCCCTCCAGACAGGATCCTATGGCTACACCTTC. This rearrangement joins TRBV9 to TRBJ1-2, with D perhaps matching TRBD1 (6 bases). This CDR3 is 15 amino acids long. Germline V gene lookup returns CDR1 SGDLS and CDR2 YYNGEE. Trimming shortened V by 3 bases and J by 4 bases, and 16 bases separated the two germline ends. The variable domain in full, completed from reference TRBV9 and TRBJ1-2, reads DSGVTQTPKHLITATGQRVTLRCSPRSGDLSVYWYQQSLDQGLQFLIQYYNGEERAKGNILERFSAQQFPDLHSELNLSSLELGDSALYFCASSALQTGSYGYTFGSGTRLTVV.

The V gene is TRBV19, the J gene TRBJ2-2; D is ambiguous. Trimming left V 5 bases short and J 1 base short, with 14 bases between. The germline V gene has CDR1 LNHDA and CDR2 SQIVND (reference sequence). The CDR3 runs to 16 residues. In nucleotides, the CDR3 is TGTGCCAGTAGTCTGAGTCCAGCGCTGAACACCGGGGAGCTGTTTTTT. Encoded protein: CASSLSPALNTGELFF.

V and J are TRBV19 and TRBJ2-5; D unclear. Germline V gives CDR1 LNHDA, CDR2 SQIVND (reference sequence). The ends were cut back, 3 bases at V and 4 bases at J, with 3 bases in the middle. This CDR3 has 11 amino acids. For the CDR3, the DNA is TGTGCCAGTAGTATCCGAGAGACCCAGTACTTC. It yields the protein CASSIRETQYF.

The chain combines TRBV19 with TRBJ1-2, with a possible D match to TRBD1 (5 bases). The V end lost 5 bases, the J end lost 7 bases, and 20 bases lay between the germline ends. The CDR3 consists of 15 residues. Germline CDR1 is LNHDA and CDR2 is SQIVND (reference sequence). CDR3 protein: CASSASWQGFGGYTF. CDR3 in DNA: TGTGCCAGTAGTGCTTCCTGGCAGGGCTTTGGTGGCTACACCTTC.

This clone was observed a single time. The chain carries TRBV29-1 and TRBJ1-2, with D unclear. This CDR3 comprises 12 residues. V gave up 6 bases and J gave up 2 bases, with 10 bases separating them. CDR1 is SQVTM, CDR2 ANQGSEA, per germline. The CDR3 reads CSVYSANYGYTF. The DNA of the CDR3 is TGCAGCGTGTACAGTGCAAACTATGGCTACACCTTC.

J is TRBJ1-3 and V is TRBV6-5, with D unclear. The V gene lost 0 bases and the J gene lost 2 bases, with 11 bases spanning the gap. Germline V gives CDR1 MNHEY, CDR2 SVGAGI. The CDR3 consists of 16 residues. DNA for the CDR3: TGTGCCAGCAGTTACTCCCACCCACTCACTGGAAACACCATATATTTT. This translates into CASSYSHPLTGNTIYF.

This clone has a single count. The chain combines TRBV2 with TRBJ1-5, with D possibly matching TRBD1 (5 bases). The germline V gene has CDR1 SNHLY and CDR2 FYNNEI. CDR3 length: 14 amino acids. V gave up 4 bases and J gave up 4 bases, with 11 bases separating them. Written as DNA, the CDR3 is TGTGCCAGCAGTGTTCAGGGTCAAAATCAGCCCCAGCATTTT. Translating gives CASSVQGQNQPQHF.

The V and J genes are TRBV4-1 and TRBJ2-3; 7 bases agree with TRBD2. Germline V gene sequence: CDR1 MGHRA, CDR2 YSYEKL. The CDR3 is 14 amino acids. Unmatched junction bases numbered 4, after V lost 5 bases and J lost 2 bases. The CDR3 DNA reads TGCGCCAGCAGCTTCGGACTAGTCACAGATACGCAGTATTTT. Its translation: CASSFGLVTDTQYF.